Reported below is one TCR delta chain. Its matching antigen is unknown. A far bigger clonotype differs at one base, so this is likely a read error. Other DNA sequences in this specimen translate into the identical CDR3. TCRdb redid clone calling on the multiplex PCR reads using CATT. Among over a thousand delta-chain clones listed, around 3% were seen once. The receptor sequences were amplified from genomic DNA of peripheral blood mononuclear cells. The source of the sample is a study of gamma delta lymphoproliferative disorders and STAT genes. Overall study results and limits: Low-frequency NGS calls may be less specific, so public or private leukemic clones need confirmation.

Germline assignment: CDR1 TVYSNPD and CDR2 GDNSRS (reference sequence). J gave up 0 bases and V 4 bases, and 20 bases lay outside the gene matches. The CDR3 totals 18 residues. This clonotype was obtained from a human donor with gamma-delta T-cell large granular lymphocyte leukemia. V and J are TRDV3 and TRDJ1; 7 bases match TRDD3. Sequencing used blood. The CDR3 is CASASYWGIMEYTDKLIF. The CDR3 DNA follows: TGTGCCTCTGCCTCGTACTGGGGAATAATGGAGTACACCGATAAACTCATCTTT. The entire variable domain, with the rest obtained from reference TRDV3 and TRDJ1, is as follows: CDKVTQSSPDQTVASGSEVVLLCTYDTVYSNPDLFWYRIRPDYSFQFVFYGDNSRSEGADFTQGRFSVKHILTQKAFHLVISPVRTEDSATYYCASASYWGIMEYTDKLIFGKGTRVTVEP.